This entry lists 25 T cell receptor beta chains sequenced from one sample in a study of T cells in Graves' hyperthyroidism and ophthalmopathy. Amplified TCR beta CDR3 regions derived from RNA transcripts. When the TCR CDR3 underwent first-round RT-PCR, the HTBI primer set was used. TCRdb called the multiplex PCR reads again in MiXCR, with one record for every CDR3 protein. The sample holds about 200,000 distinct CDR3 sequences; about a sixth are singletons and the top ten take 53%. The sequenced sample was blood. Receptor source: a woman aged 50 to 65 with Graves' hyperthyroidism.

This chain uses TRBV29-1 with TRBJ2-7, with D uncertain. Trimming shortened V by 4 bases and J by 5 bases, and 9 bases separated the two germline ends. Germline loops: CDR1 SQVTM, CDR2 ANQGSEA. The CDR3 sequence is 11 residues long. The CDR3 DNA follows: TGCAGCGTTGGGCATGTCCACGAGCAGTACTTC. It translates to CSVGHVHEQYF.

V usage is TRBV2 and J usage is TRBJ2-7, with D unresolved. This CDR3 has 10 residues. Germline V gene lookup returns CDR1 SNHLY and CDR2 FYNNEI. V lost 9 bases and J lost 6, with 9 bases in between. CDR3 amino acids: CARAAAEQYF. In DNA form, the CDR3 reads TGTGCCAGGGCGGCGGCCGAGCAGTACTTC.

J is TRBJ2-1 and V is TRBV3-1; TRBD2 matches 10 bases. In germline, CDR1 is LGHDT, CDR2 YNNKEL (reference sequence). CDR3 size: 20 residues. The J segment lost 5 bases and the V segment lost 7 bases, leaving 23 bases of the junction unmatched. This CDR3 is CASTGRGLRASGSNDNEQFF. CDR3 nucleotide sequence: TGTGCCAGCACCGGAAGGGGATTACGTGCTAGCGGGAGTAACGACAATGAGCAGTTCTTC.

This clonotype was counted ten times or more. The V call is TRBV20-1, the J call TRBJ2-7; D gene ambiguous. The germline V gene has CDR1 DFQATT and CDR2 SNEGSKA (reference sequence). V lost 7 bases, J lost 2 bases, and 12 bases lay in between. The CDR3 has 12 residues. The CDR3 loop is CSGGEGAYEQYF. For the CDR3, the DNA is TGCAGTGGTGGAGAAGGAGCCTACGAGCAGTACTTC.

J is TRBJ1-4 and V is TRBV18, with a possible D match to TRBD1 (5 bases). Trimming left V 3 bases short and J 6 bases short, with 14 bases between. Germline V CDR1 and CDR2: KGHSH, LQKENI. This CDR3 region has 15 residues. CDR3 sequence reads: CASSPAGVEYEKLFF. The CDR3 DNA is TGTGCCAGCTCACCGGCGGGGGTTGAATATGAAAAACTGTTTTTT.

This clonotype was seen ten or more times. The genes are TRBV28 and TRBJ1-1; D unclear. The CDR3 runs 11 residues. Between the trimmed V and J ends, which lost 8 bases and 4 bases, there was a span of 8 bases. Per the germline V gene, CDR1 is MDHEN and CDR2 is SYDVKM. CDR3: CASLGLTEAFF. The CDR3 nucleotides are TGTGCCAGCCTTGGTCTCACTGAAGCTTTCTTT.

A few counts support this clonotype. V is TRBV19 and J is TRBJ2-1; 12 positions match TRBD2. The germline V gene encodes CDR1 LNHDA and CDR2 SQIVND (reference sequence). This CDR3 has 14 residues. The V gene end was trimmed by 3 bases and the J gene end by 8 bases; junction bases not matched to a gene: 2. DNA for the CDR3: TGTGCCAGTAGTATGACTAGCGGGAGCTATGAGCAGTTCTTC. This codes for CASSMTSGSYEQFF.

This clonotype was found many times. The V call is TRBV27, the J call TRBJ2-1, with 7 bases aligning to TRBD2. Looked up from germline, CDR1 is MNHEY and CDR2 is SMNVEV (reference sequence). The CDR3 runs to 14 residues. V lost 6 bases, J lost 2 bases, and 4 bases stayed unmatched. CDR3 residues: CASSLSGTYNEQFF. In DNA, the CDR3 is TGTGCCAGCAGCTTGAGCGGGACCTACAATGAGCAGTTCTTC.

This chain connects TRBV29-1 to TRBJ2-5; D gene unclear. Germline-derived CDR1 and CDR2 are SQVTM and ANQGSEA. The germline V and J ends were trimmed by 6 bases and 4 bases, with 18 bases remaining between them. This CDR3 spans 14 amino acids. CDR3 amino acids: CSVLRTLTGETQYF. As DNA, the CDR3 is TGCAGCGTCCTTAGGACGCTCACGGGAGAGACCCAGTACTTC.

This clonotype occurred a few times. The V gene is TRBV7-2, the J gene TRBJ2-7; TRBD1 might be the D (6 bases). Trimming pared 5 bases from V and 7 bases from J, leaving 24 bases between. CDR1 and CDR2 from the germline V gene are SGHTA and FQGNSA. The CDR3 contains 16 residues. CDR3 residues: CASSRPGRDQGWEQYF. CDR3 nucleotide sequence: TGTGCCAGCAGCCGGCCGGGACGAGACCAGGGGTGGGAGCAGTACTTC.

The chain recombines TRBV10-3 with TRBJ2-1; 14 bases align to TRBD2. J lost 7 bases, V lost 4 bases, and 0 bases had no gene match. The length of the CDR3 is 14 residues. CDR1 and CDR2 from the germline V gene are ENHRY and SYGVKD. Here the CDR3 DNA reads TGTGCCATCAGTGGGACTAGCGGGGGGAATGAGCAGTTCTTC. It specifies CAISGTSGGNEQFF.

This clonotype was recorded at least ten times. The J gene is TRBJ1-1, the V gene TRBV7-8; D unclear. Germline values: CDR1 SGHVS, CDR2 FQNEAQ. Trimming stripped 5 bases from V and 6 bases from J, with 13 bases between. This CDR3 is built from 13 residues. CDR3 DNA sequence: TGTGCCAGCAGCCTGCACACGAATCCTGAAGCTTTCTTT. Its translation is CASSLHTNPEAFF.

At least ten counts were recorded for this clonotype. The chain employs TRBV11-2 and TRBJ1-1; D is undetermined. Germline CDR1 is SGHAT and CDR2 is FQNNGV. The CDR3 has 11 amino acids. The V gene lost 0 bases and the J gene lost 11 bases, with 7 bases spanning the gap. CDR3 in amino acids: CASSLDLRAFF. CDR3 nucleotide sequence: TGTGCCAGCAGCTTAGATCTACGGGCTTTCTTT.

The V and J genes are TRBV29-1 and TRBJ2-2; no clear D. Germline V gene data show CDR1 as SQVTM and CDR2 as ANQGSEA. The CDR3 covers 13 residues. V gave up 6 bases and J gave up 6 bases, with 14 bases separating them. The CDR3 loop reads CSVPSPGAGELFF. CDR3 sequence (DNA): TGCAGCGTCCCGAGCCCCGGTGCCGGGGAGCTGTTTTTT.

This clonotype was recorded at least ten times. V is TRBV27 and J is TRBJ1-3; D perhaps matches TRBD1 (6 bases). Trimming took 2 bases from V and 4 from J, leaving 12 bases between them. This CDR3 has 15 amino acids. Germline V CDR1 and CDR2: MNHEY, SMNVEV (reference sequence). The chain's CDR3 is CASSLGGAIGNTIYF. The CDR3 bases are TGTGCCAGCAGTTTAGGGGGGGCTATCGGAAACACCATATATTTT.

There are many counts of this clonotype. This sequence joins TRBV7-9 and TRBJ2-1, with 9 bases fitting TRBD2. CDR1 is SEHNR and CDR2 is FQNEAQ in the germline V gene (reference sequence). With 5 bases clipped from V and 1 base from J, the junction kept 15 bases outside the gene matches. This CDR3 comprises 19 residues. CDR3 in amino acids: CASSLEASGKYISYNEQFF. The CDR3 DNA reads as TGTGCCAGCAGCCTGGAGGCTAGCGGGAAATATATTTCCTACAATGAGCAGTTCTTC.

This clonotype came up many times. The V and J genes are TRBV11-1 and TRBJ2-1; the match to TRBD1 covers 7 bases. The ends lost 6 bases at V and 5 bases at J; junction bases unmatched: 7. The CDR3 contains 14 residues. Looked up from germline, CDR1 is SGHAT and CDR2 is FQDESV (reference sequence). The CDR3 DNA reads TGTGCCAGCAGAATCGGACAGGCGAACAATGAGCAGTTCTTC. Amino acid sequence: CASRIGQANNEQFF.

This clonotype was counted between two and nine times. The rearrangement joins TRBV5-8 to TRBJ2-1; maybe TRBD2 (5 bases). Germline-derived CDR1 and CDR2 are SGHTS and YDEGEE. With 4 bases removed from V and 8 bases from J, the gap between germline ends came to 16 bases. The length of the CDR3 is 14 residues. The CDR3 protein is CASSRGLLNDEQFF. The CDR3 nucleotides are TGTGCCAGCAGCCGCGGACTCTTAAATGATGAGCAGTTCTTC.

This clonotype was observed many times. The chain uses TRBV7-8 and TRBJ2-1; possible D gene TRBD2, 5 bases. The CDR3 has 15 residues. Germline CDR1 is SGHVS and CDR2 is FQNEAQ. Trimming took off 7 bases at V and 9 bases at J, with 22 bases between the two ends. The CDR3 spells CASTINPSLEGEQFF. CDR3 bases: TGTGCCAGCACCATTAACCCCTCCCTCGAGGGTGAGCAGTTCTTC.

V gene TRBV27 combines with J gene TRBJ2-7; D assignment may be TRBD1 or TRBD2 (5 bases each). Germline assignment: CDR1 MNHEY and CDR2 SMNVEV (reference sequence). Trimming took off 0 bases at V and 4 bases at J, with 16 bases between the two ends. This CDR3 is built from 16 residues. The CDR3 loop is CASSLSAKGTSYEQYF. CDR3 sequence (DNA): TGTGCCAGCAGTTTATCTGCAAAGGGGACCTCTTACGAGCAGTACTTC.

In this sample, this clonotype turned up many times. V gene TRBV29-1 combines with J gene TRBJ2-7; no reliable D call. The CDR3 extends over 11 amino acids. Germline CDR1 and CDR2: SQVTM and ANQGSEA. Between the trimmed V and J ends, which lost 1 base and 4 bases, there was a span of 5 bases. The CDR3, as DNA: TGCAGCGTTGAAGGGCGGTACGAGCAGTACTTC. The encoded protein is CSVEGRYEQYF.

There are many counts of this clonotype. This chain links TRBV2 with TRBJ2-2; D not resolved. The V end lost 5 bases, the J end lost 0 bases, and 10 bases lay between the germline ends. Per the germline V gene, CDR1 is SNHLY and CDR2 is FYNNEI. CDR3 length equals 15 residues. This chain's CDR3 is CASSLSNPNTGELFF. The CDR3 nucleotides are TGTGCCAGCAGTCTTAGCAACCCGAACACCGGGGAGCTGTTTTTT.

This clonotype was seen many times. The V call is TRBV27, the J call TRBJ2-1; D may be TRBD2 (7 bases). Germline V CDR1 and CDR2: MNHEY, SMNVEV (reference sequence). This CDR3 is built from 13 residues. In nucleotides, the CDR3 is TGTGCTGTGGGGGCGGGAGTTCGGGCTGAGCAGTTCTTC. Translating it yields CAVGAGVRAEQFF.

The V call is TRBV6-6, the J call TRBJ1-1; D remains ambiguous. With 0 bases removed from V and 4 bases from J, the gap between germline ends came to 12 bases. Germline V gene lookup returns CDR1 MNHNY and CDR2 SVGAGI (reference sequence). CDR3 length: 15 amino acids. CDR3 sequence: CASSYSGEAATEAFF. The CDR3 DNA is TGTGCCAGCAGTTACTCTGGGGAGGCGGCCACTGAAGCTTTCTTT.

The chain employs TRBV4-2 and TRBJ2-1, with TRBD2 matching 9 bases. Germline values: CDR1 LGHNA, CDR2 YNFKEQ. The CDR3 has 19 amino acids. Trimming removed 0 bases from V and 10 bases from J; junction bases left unmatched: 19. Here the CDR3 reads CASSQDHTAGGPALREQFF. The DNA of the CDR3 is TGTGCCAGCAGCCAAGATCATACAGCGGGGGGCCCCGCTTTGCGGGAGCAGTTCTTC.